The T cell receptor beta chain under discussion was sequenced for a study of cytomegalovirus exposure and HLA in healthy donors (dated by TCRdb to the late 2010s). As for the study more broadly: According to an earlier analysis of a few hundred of the donors, about 179 million T cells yielded 117 million unique TCR beta sequences and 276 Gb of sequence data. Roughly 300 gigabases of sequencing data and around 85 million unique TCR sequences made up an early release that covered 500 to 700 HLA-typed donors. Of the roughly 400 genotyped donors, over 65% fell in the genetic ancestry cluster associated with self-reported Caucasian donors. The study aimed to test whether cataloging public T cell receptors could reveal signatures of past pathogen exposure. Using immunosequencing, the study profiled T cell repertoires from 666 subjects and related those repertoires to cytomegalovirus serostatus. Besides the first cohort of about 730 subjects, a separate validation cohort made up of 120 different subjects was used. To predict cytomegalovirus infection status, the study brought together high-throughput TCR immunosequencing, statistical association of individual TCRs with disease status, and machine learning. In a later analysis, previously published TCR beta repertoires from more than 500 donors were re-analyzed and high-resolution HLA genotyping was added so that TCR occurrence patterns could be studied. The later analysis used no new phenotypic data to find candidate immune exposures, relying instead on TCR beta sequences and their occurrence across donors. An earlier analysis of fewer than 750 of the donors used high-throughput TCR beta sequencing to judge whether each TCR beta V gene segment behaved as functional or pseudogenic. Donor age, sex, ethnicity and CMV serostatus were collected together with the repertoire data. A later genetic analysis took genome-wide SNP genotypes for about three fifths of the 666 donors and used that subset as a discovery cohort. All discovery cohort repertoires had been generated on a single sequencing platform. HLA typing covered class I and class II loci at four-digit resolution. The number of typed donors differed by locus: roughly 629-640 for A, B, C, DRB1 and DQB1; approximately 530 for DQA1; 600 to 610 for DPA1; and around 490 for DPB1. Four or five DR-DQ haplotypes were treated as single units for association and clustering because of strong linkage in the cohort. Across about 380 genotyped donors of the cohort, an average of about 240,000 unique TCR beta nucleotide sequences per donor were sequenced, and 15% to 20% of those sequences were non-productive. Results the study describes overall, beyond this receptor: In a later analysis, HLA-associated TCR beta chains showed more clonal expansion and lower generation probabilities than non-associated chains that were equally common. According to the authors, the approach could potentially be generalized to other disease states and immunological phenotypes. In a later genetic analysis, fewer N-insertions in productive TCRs were reported among donors in an Asian-associated ancestry cluster than the 666-donor mean. According to a later analysis, parvovirus B19, influenza, CMV and Epstein-Barr virus appeared linked to several top co-occurrence clusters. Specific HLA alleles were associated with 15,000 to 20,000 TCR beta sequences at a false discovery rate of 0.05 in a later analysis. A group of highly shared sequence variants was considered likely to be a technical artifact of the sequencing pipeline. In an earlier analysis of over 550 of the donors, most TCR beta V segments were observed in productive rearrangements about 87% or about 30% of the time, broadly matching IMGT annotations. In a later analysis, TCR association rates were found to vary across HLA loci, with the most associated TCRs seen for DRB1 alleles and the fewest for HLA-C alleles. Roughly uniform sequencing depth across donors was assumed in presence/absence analyses, although this assumption may not hold. In this cohort, only TCR beta chains were sequenced, and detectable features were limited by the absence of alpha or paired-chain data. Correlated functional status among segregating V segments might reflect linkage disequilibrium, but an unknown experimental factor could not be ruled out. Three of the identified cytomegalovirus-associated TCR beta chains were confirmed in vitro to be specific for cytomegalovirus antigens. Because some donors lacked HLA typing at each locus, the association tests relied only on the typed subset. A further reported finding was that TCR beta sequences accurately predicted the HLA-A and HLA-B alleles for most subjects in the first cohort. The classifier was reported to diagnose cytomegalovirus status with high specificity and sensitivity in both the original and validation cohorts. Some IMGT-functional V segments, including TRBV6-2 and TRBV6-3, could not be distinguished by the 87-base-pair reads and were therefore excluded. The only immune exposure information available for the cohort was CMV serostatus. According to a later analysis, most CMV-associated TCR beta chains appeared to be HLA-restricted, and the HLA associations seemed to be driven largely by CMV exposure. The study listed over 150 TCR beta chains as associated with cytomegalovirus. Across donors, most TCR sequences were observed very rarely, whereas some public TCRs were present in many individuals. Because counts were too low, 15 to 20 rarely observed V segments, including chromosome 9 orphons, were left out of the earlier analysis of roughly 600 of the donors. When HLA alleles, especially DR and DQ, strongly co-occurred, TCR associations were difficult to assign to individual alleles. In a later genetic analysis, a missense DCLRE1C variant was associated with V-gene and J-gene trimming of TCR beta chains, and the association was replicated in an independent cohort.

The library was produced with the immunoSEQ multiplex PCR assay. A mixture of 60 forward primers for TCR Vbeta segments and 13 reverse primers for TCR Jbeta segments was used in the multiplex PCR. Amplification of the CDR3 region of rearranged TCR beta genes was performed with a multiplex PCR assay on genomic DNA. The Illumina HiSeq System was used to sequence the amplified TCR beta libraries as 87-base-pair reads. Turning to the authors' computational methods: In a later analysis, 70 million to 95 million unique TCR beta chains were counted across the roughly 700 repertoires, and about 9.9 million of these chains were shared by at least two donors. A nearest-neighbor algorithm error-corrected the raw reads and collapsed the reads into unique sequences, merging closely related sequences to remove PCR and sequencing errors. To assign V, D and J gene segments, CDR3 sequences were aligned to IMGT reference sequences. For a sequence to be retained, a match of at least six nucleotides to both a V gene segment and a J gene segment was required. Rearrangements were called productive when the CDR3 lacked stop codons and stayed in frame with V and J; all others were non-productive. CDR3 was defined according to IMGT convention as the region running from the second conserved V-encoded cysteine to the conserved J-encoded phenylalanine. The earlier analysis of some 550 of the donors excluded any sequence lacking an unambiguous match to a single V gene segment. In an earlier analysis of a few hundred of the donors, V segments were called functional above 56.7% productive rearrangements and were called segregating when the between-donor standard deviation exceeded 5%. A statistical classification framework was built to diagnose cytomegalovirus status from the catalog of TCR beta chain sequences. In a later analysis, TCR nucleotide sequences were compared against IMGT/GENE-DB human TR gene sequences so that V and J genes could be assigned. In a later analysis, CDR3 sequences and most-parsimonious VDJ recombination scenarios were assigned using the TCRdist pipeline. In a later analysis, each TCR beta chain was defined by its CDR3 amino acid sequence together with its V-gene family, and reads without a unique V-gene family were excluded. A later analysis removed roughly 590 highly shared, low-generation-probability nucleotide sequences to deal with suspected cross-contamination and a sequencing artifact. In a later analysis, a clonal expansion index for each public chain was calculated from normalized within-repertoire ranks of inferred template counts. Generation probabilities in a later analysis came from a VDJ recombination model fitted to out-of-frame rearrangements, and those results were checked against IGoR. Hypergeometric tests were used in a later analysis to score TCR-TCR, TCR-HLA and TCR-CMV co-occurrence, with a repertoire-size bias correction applied to the TCR pairs. In a later analysis, false discovery rates were estimated by permuting HLA or CMV assignments 20 times. In a later analysis, co-occurring TCRs were grouped using DBSCAN, with TCRdist sequence similarity added in when clustering inside HLA-allele-positive subsets. Repertoires with fewer than 30,000 or more than 120,000 public chains, plus five repertoires with anomalous nucleotide sharing, were excluded from co-occurrence clustering. As stored in TCRdb, this immuneACCESS dataset retains in-frame rearrangements with V and J assigned. A fraction of the clones does not appear; measured against another copy, unresolved V genes explain less than half of the discrepancy, and the remainder lacks a known reason. V and J calls and clone size are those listed in that table; D and trimming were worked out from the DNA. The sample table contains 140,000 to 150,000 clones; only one count was recorded for around 10% of them. The ten largest clones add up to approximately 1.8% of the sample.

The germline V gene encodes CDR1 LNHDA and CDR2 SQIVND (reference sequence). The cysteine opens and the phenylalanine closes a CDR3 of 15 amino acids. The kept DNA is CDR3 alone, 45 bases in frame from the first base. The V end gives up 3 bases and the J end 1 base, leaving 4 bases in the junction not matched to a gene. The cohort was made up of approximately 700 healthy bone marrow donors. At the time of sampling, all cohort members were nominally healthy, though unrecorded immune exposures were likely present. The donor was CMV seronegative and belonged to the group of 350 to 400 seronegative cohort members. Each donor provided a peripheral blood sample, and peripheral blood mononuclear cells were used for TCR beta sequencing. Genomic DNA extraction from the blood cell samples was performed with the Qiagen DNeasy Blood Extraction Kit. This clone has a handful of counts. Its antigen is currently not known. Within one base of it there is no much larger clone, and no base qualities were kept.

Rearrangement joined TRBV19 to TRBJ2-7, with TRBD2 identical over 9 junction bases. The sequence was obtained from a male donor in good health and CMV-seronegative. Sample: PBMCs. The CDR3 protein: CASSILAGPSYEQYF. The DNA is as follows: TGTGCCAGTAGTATTCTAGCGGGGCCTTCCTACGAGCAGTACTTC.